This entry describes one T cell receptor beta chain. TCRdb's copy holds only in-frame clones and misses some; the assay was immunoSEQ multiplex PCR. The sample holds 81,000 or so clones, around four fifths seen once. This CDR3 is 12 amino acids long. The V gene's germline CDR1 is SNHLY and CDR2 FYNNEI. Trimming left V 5 bases short and J 8 bases short, with 12 bases between. The source of the sample is a study of blood T cell repertoires in COVID-19. The receptor's source is a woman in her 70s with active or convalescent COVID-19. The sample taken for sequencing was peripheral blood. This rearrangement joins TRBV2 to TRBJ1-1; possibly TRBD1 for D (6 bases). The CDR3 nucleotides read TGTGCCAGCAGTATCCAGGGGTGGGAAGCTTTCTTT. Translated: CASSIQGWEAFF.